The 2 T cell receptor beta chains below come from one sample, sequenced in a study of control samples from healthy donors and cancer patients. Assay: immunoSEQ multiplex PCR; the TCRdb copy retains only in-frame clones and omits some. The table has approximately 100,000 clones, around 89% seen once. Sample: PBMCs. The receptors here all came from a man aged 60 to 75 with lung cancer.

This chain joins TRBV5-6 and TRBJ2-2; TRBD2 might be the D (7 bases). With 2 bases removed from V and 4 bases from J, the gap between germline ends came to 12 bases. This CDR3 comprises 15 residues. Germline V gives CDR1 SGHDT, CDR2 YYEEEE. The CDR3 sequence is CASSFRGAGTGELFF. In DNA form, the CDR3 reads TGTGCCAGCAGCTTCCGGGGGGCCGGCACCGGGGAGCTGTTTTTT.

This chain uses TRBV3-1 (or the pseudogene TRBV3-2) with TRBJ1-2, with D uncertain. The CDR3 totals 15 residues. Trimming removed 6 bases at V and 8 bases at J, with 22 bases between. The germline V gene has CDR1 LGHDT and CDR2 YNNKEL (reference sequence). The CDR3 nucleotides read TGTGCCAGCAGTCGAGCCGAAGGGCGGGGTAGGGGCTACACCTTC. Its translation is CASSRAEGRGRGYTF.